This TCR beta chain came from a study of monozygotic twins with inflammatory bowel disease. Study results and limitations: Varied immunosuppressive treatments among patients may have increased repertoire variability. Clonotype sharing was lower in IBD patients than healthy twins, most markedly with disease activity.

A note on this clonotype: Its antigen is as yet unknown.

TCRdb reprocessed the 5' RACE reads, with one entry per CDR3 protein and no DNA. Reported are around 190,000 distinct CDR3 sequences; the ten largest clones contain around 1.5%. The CDR3 covers 17 residues. The germline CDR1 and CDR2 sequences are SGHAT and FQNNGV. T cells were not sorted, and total RNA was isolated straight from whole blood. This receptor was identified in a human donor with ulcerative colitis or Crohn's disease, or a healthy co-twin of an affected twin (not recorded which). The chain is built from TRBV11-2 and TRBJ1-4; the TRBD1 assignment by TCRdb is unverifiable without DNA. The sample was blood. The CDR3 sequence: CASSPTSRGPGREKLFF.